The clone carrying this T cell receptor (beta chain) occurred many times. The sample is drawn from a study of T cells in Graves' hyperthyroidism and ophthalmopathy. Regions amplified from RNA transcripts were the TCR beta CDR3 regions. An initial round of RT-PCR targeting the TCR CDR3 relied on the HTBI primer set. A single record per CDR3 protein comes from TCRdb applying MiXCR to the multiplex PCR reads. The table records some 500,000 distinct CDR3 sequences, about 15% of them present only once. Recently diagnosed hyperthyroidism of less than 2 months' duration affected patients aged 18 to 65. The PBMCs were sourced from fresh peripheral blood (about 9.6 ml). CDR1 is SNHLY, CDR2 FYNNEI, per germline. The CDR3 extends over 14 amino acids. The trim removed 6 bases at V and 3 bases at J, leaving 4 bases unmatched.

Sample: blood. The TCR was taken from a woman under 30 with Graves' hyperthyroidism. The V and J genes are TRBV2 and TRBJ1-5, with 8 bases aligning to TRBD1. CDR3 sequence (DNA): TGTGCCAGCAGGGACAGGGTGGACAATCAGCCCCAGCATTTT. Protein product: CASRDRVDNQPQHF.